These T cell receptor beta chains were read from a single sample in a study of T cells in localized non-small cell lung cancer. The repertoire was sequenced with immunoSEQ multiplex PCR; TCRdb's copy has only in-frame clones and lacks some. The sample has around 92,000 clones; about nine tenths are singletons. Source: PBMCs, taken before any cancer treatment. All receptors derive from a woman between 35 and 75 years old with stage II squamous cell lung carcinoma. The CDR3 runs from the conserved cysteine through the conserved F or W. Some rows mark clone size as missing; the rest say once, few, many or name a class of expanded clone.

v_call clone_size cdr3_aa
TRBV5-1 once CASSSTGDTEAFF
TRBV11-2 few CASTNSGNTGELFF
TRBV6-1 . CASRGRQPTYEQYF
TRBV21-1 . CASSKGGSAEAFF
TRBV18 . CASSPLGQPYPRGYTF
TRBV7-2 . CASSFYGGEYEQYF
TRBV4-1 . CASSQVTGATDTQYF
TRBV19 . CATHRGIGTEAFF
TRBV2 few CASNRDREYEQYF
TRBV19 once CATNPGQDHQPQHF
TRBV19 few CASKMGRRNTDTQYF
TRBV5-1 . CASSRTGLVNTEAFF
TRBV11-2 . CASSLDRSRGGYGYTF
TRBV6-5 few CASSLLGGTHGAFF
TRBV7-8 . CASSKTGSSYNEQFF
TRBV7-9 few CASKDRGDTEAFF
TRBV7-6 . CASSLEAGSTEAFF
TRBV5-1 . CASSLVGIHEQYF
TRBV5-1 . CASSLGTGLETQYF
TRBV5-1 . CASSLALGSTGEQYF
TRBV9 . CASSITGSTEAFF
TRBV2 . CASSDSEYNEQFF
TRBV15 . CATSSRRSINEQFF
TRBV7-2 . CASSLEGTAAGEQYF
TRBV19 . CASSTGLALFRELFF
TRBV30 . CAWAARTPGGYTF
TRBV19 . CASSVTRAYEQYF
TRBV30 . CAWAIGGSYEQYF
TRBV7-8 . CASTREAGELFF
TRBV4-2 . CASSQDRGGKYEQYF